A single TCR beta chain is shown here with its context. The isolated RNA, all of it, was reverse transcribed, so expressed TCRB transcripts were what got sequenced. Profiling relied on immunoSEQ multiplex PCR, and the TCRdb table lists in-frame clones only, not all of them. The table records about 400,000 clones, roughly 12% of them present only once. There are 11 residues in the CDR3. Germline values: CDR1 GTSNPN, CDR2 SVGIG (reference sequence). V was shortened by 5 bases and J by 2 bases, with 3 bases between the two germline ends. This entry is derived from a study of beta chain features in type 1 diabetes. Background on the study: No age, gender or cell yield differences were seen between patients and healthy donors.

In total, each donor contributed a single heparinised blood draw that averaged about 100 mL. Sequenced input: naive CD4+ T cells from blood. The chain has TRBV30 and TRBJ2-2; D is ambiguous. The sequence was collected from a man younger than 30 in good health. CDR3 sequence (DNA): TGTGCCTGGGTAAACACCGGGGAGCTGTTTTTT. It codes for CAWVNTGELFF.